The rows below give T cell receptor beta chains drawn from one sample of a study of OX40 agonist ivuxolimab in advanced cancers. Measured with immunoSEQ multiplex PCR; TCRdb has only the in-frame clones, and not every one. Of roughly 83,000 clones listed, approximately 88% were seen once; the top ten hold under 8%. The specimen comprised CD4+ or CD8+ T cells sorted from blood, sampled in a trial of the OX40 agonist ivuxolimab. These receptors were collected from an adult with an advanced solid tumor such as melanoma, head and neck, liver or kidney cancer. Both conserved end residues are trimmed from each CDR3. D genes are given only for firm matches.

CDR3: ASSVMGRGDTQY
V: TRBV9
D: NA
J: TRBJ2-3

CDR3: ASSLRGVGNQPQH
V: TRBV27
D: NA
J: TRBJ1-5

CDR3: AWRGGRYTEAF
V: TRBV30
D: NA
J: TRBJ1-1

CDR3: ASSSLKGVNEQF
V: TRBV5-1
D: NA
J: TRBJ2-1

CDR3: ASSEQGVDNSPLH
V: TRBV6-1
D: NA
J: TRBJ1-6

CDR3: ASSDQAQGNSPLH
V: TRBV2
D: NA
J: TRBJ1-6

CDR3: ASSFTDSPLH
V: TRBV5-5
D: NA
J: TRBJ1-6

CDR3: ASSGLYQPQH
V: TRBV2
D: NA
J: TRBJ1-5

CDR3: ASSVSGVSTDTQY
V: TRBV9
D: NA
J: TRBJ2-3

CDR3: ASSYGQGGNTEAF
V: TRBV6-6
D: TRBD1
J: TRBJ1-1

CDR3: ASSQVLQGYNEQF
V: TRBV4-1
D: NA
J: TRBJ2-1

CDR3: ASSLAGLVDEQF
V: TRBV7-9
D: NA
J: TRBJ2-1

CDR3: ASSLGFFVGTGSYEQY
V: TRBV7-9
D: TRBD1
J: TRBJ2-7